This TCR beta chain was captured in a study of blood T cell repertoires in COVID-19. On the study more broadly: COVID-19 samples collected from the United States, Italy and Spain covered acute and convalescent phases. The analysed material was cDNA or gDNA that came from T cells, B-cell-depleted T cells, or PBMCs.

Unmatched junction bases numbered 7, after V lost 4 bases and J lost 6 bases. Germline V lookup: CDR1 SGHNT, CDR2 YYREEE (reference sequence). The CDR3 totals 14 residues. As originally analysed: Scientists estimated how many nucleated cells there were by amplifying reference gene primers. Here immunoSEQ multiplex PCR was the method, and the copy in TCRdb shows in-frame clones only, minus some. Clonal size and the V and J genes are those of that table, whereas D and trimming came from the DNA. Of roughly 230,000 clones in the sample, around nine tenths were seen once. Seattle's enrolled individuals joined amid active infection and were then monitored longitudinally.

The specimen sequenced was peripheral blood. The origin of this receptor is a man aged 25-45 years with COVID-19, enrolled during active disease. The V call is TRBV5-4, the J call TRBJ1-2; 9 nucleotides line up with TRBD1. This chain's CDR3 is CASSTGQGRDGYTF. The CDR3 bases are TGTGCCAGCAGCACGGGACAGGGAAGAGATGGCTACACCTTC.